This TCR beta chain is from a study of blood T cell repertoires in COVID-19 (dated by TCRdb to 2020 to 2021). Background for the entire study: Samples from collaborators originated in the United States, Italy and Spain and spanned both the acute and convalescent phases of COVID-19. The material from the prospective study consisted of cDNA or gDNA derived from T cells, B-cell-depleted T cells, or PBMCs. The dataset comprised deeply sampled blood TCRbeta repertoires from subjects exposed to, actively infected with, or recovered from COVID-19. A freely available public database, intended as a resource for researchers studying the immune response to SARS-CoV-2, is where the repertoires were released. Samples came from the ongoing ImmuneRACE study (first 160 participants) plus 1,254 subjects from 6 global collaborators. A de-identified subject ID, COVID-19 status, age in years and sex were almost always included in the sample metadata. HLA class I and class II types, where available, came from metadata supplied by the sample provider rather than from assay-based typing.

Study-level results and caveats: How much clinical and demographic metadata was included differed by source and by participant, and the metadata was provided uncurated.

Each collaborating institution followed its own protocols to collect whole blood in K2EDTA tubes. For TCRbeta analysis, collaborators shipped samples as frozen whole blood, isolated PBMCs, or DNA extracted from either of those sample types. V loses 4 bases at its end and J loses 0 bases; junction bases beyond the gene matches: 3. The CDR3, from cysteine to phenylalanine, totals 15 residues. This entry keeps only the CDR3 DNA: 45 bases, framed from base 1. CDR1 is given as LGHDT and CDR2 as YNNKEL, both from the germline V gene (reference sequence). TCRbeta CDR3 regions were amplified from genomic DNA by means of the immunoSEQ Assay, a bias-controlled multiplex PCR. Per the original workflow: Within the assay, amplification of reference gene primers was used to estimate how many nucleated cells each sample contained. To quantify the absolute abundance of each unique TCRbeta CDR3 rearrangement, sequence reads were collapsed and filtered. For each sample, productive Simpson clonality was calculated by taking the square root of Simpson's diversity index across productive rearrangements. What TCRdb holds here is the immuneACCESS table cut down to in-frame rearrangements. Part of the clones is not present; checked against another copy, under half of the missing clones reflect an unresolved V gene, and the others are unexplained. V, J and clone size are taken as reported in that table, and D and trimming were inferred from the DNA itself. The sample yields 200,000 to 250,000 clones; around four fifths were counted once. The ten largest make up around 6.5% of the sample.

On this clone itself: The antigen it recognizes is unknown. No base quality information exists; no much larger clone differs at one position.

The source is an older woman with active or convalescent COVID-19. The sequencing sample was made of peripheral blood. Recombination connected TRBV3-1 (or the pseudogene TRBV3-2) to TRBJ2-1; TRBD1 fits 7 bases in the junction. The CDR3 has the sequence CASSRDSRSYNEQFF. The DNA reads TGTGCCAGCAGCCGGGACAGCCGCTCCTACAATGAGCAGTTCTTC.